What follows are 12 T cell receptor beta chains derived from one specimen sequenced in a study of OX40 agonist ivuxolimab in advanced cancers. Repertoires were generated with immunoSEQ multiplex PCR, while TCRdb's copy carries only in-frame clones and drops some. Seen here are tens of thousands of clones, over 75% observed once, and the top ten hold approximately 10%. Sequences were derived from CD4+ or CD8+ T cells sorted from blood, sampled in a trial of the OX40 agonist ivuxolimab. All receptors come from an adult with an advanced solid tumor such as melanoma, head and neck, liver or kidney cancer.

This chain links TRBV10-3 with TRBJ1-1, with a weak D call TRBD1 (6 bases). Germline loops: CDR1 ENHRY, CDR2 SYGVKD. The CDR3 consists of 14 residues. The V end lost 6 bases, the J end lost 0 bases, and 11 bases lay between the germline ends. The CDR3 sequence is CAIRKTGLNTEAFF. The CDR3 DNA follows: TGTGCCATCAGGAAGACAGGACTGAACACTGAAGCTTTCTTT.

This clone appeared a few times. The J gene is TRBJ2-2, the V gene TRBV28, with 9 nucleotides matching TRBD1. The germline CDR1 and CDR2 sequences are MDHEN and SYDVKM. The CDR3 is made up of 14 amino acids. J was trimmed by 6 bases and V by 6 bases; bases with no gene match: 5. CDR3 sequence (DNA): TGTGCCAGCAGCGGACAGGGGATTGCCGGGGAGCTGTTTTTT. Amino acid sequence: CASSGQGIAGELFF.

The genes are TRBV4-1 and TRBJ2-2; TRBD2 agrees at 7 bases. Losses at the gene ends were 0 bases for V and 7 bases for J; bases not matched to a gene: 11. The CDR3 has 17 residues. Germline V gene data show CDR1 as MGHRA and CDR2 as YSYEKL. The CDR3 DNA follows: TGCGCCAGCAGCCAAGATGGGGGAGGGCCAATGGGCGGGGAGCTGTTTTTT. Translating it yields CASSQDGGGPMGGELFF.

The J gene is TRBJ2-2, the V gene TRBV6-6; D is ambiguous. V was cut by 4 bases and J by 0 bases, with 6 bases left in between. Germline values: CDR1 MNHNY, CDR2 SVGAGI (reference sequence). CDR3 length: 14 amino acids. This CDR3 reads CASSWTSNTGELFF. DNA for the CDR3: TGTGCCAGCAGTTGGACCTCGAACACCGGGGAGCTGTTTTTT.

This sequence joins TRBV21-1 and TRBJ2-3; the table's D call TRBD2 went unverified against the DNA. TRBV21-1 is listed as a pseudogene. This CDR3 has 14 amino acids. The CDR3 is CASSKRASTDTQYF. CDR3 nucleotides: TGTGCCAGCAGCAAAAGAGCTAGCACAGATACGCAGTATTTT.

V gene TRBV13 combines with J gene TRBJ2-5; tentatively, D is TRBD2 (7 bases). The CDR3 length is 14 residues. The V end was cut by 4 bases, the J end by 5 bases, with 14 bases between. Looked up from germline, CDR1 is PRHDT and CDR2 is FYEKMQ (reference sequence). In DNA form, the CDR3 reads TGTGCCAGCAGCTCCCGTGGGGGGGCGGAGACCCAGTACTTC. Translation: CASSSRGGAETQYF.

The CDR3 reads CASSKLTRLAGKETQYF. DNA of the CDR3: TGTGCCAGCAGCAAACTGACACGGCTAGCGGGTAAAGAGACCCAGTACTTC. The rearrangement links TRBV7-2 to TRBJ2-5; 8 bases match TRBD2. Germline CDR1 reads SGHTA; CDR2 reads FQGNSA. V dropped 5 bases and J dropped 3; count of bases not matched to a gene: 14. The CDR3 is made up of 17 amino acids.

The chain employs TRBV11-2 and TRBJ2-7; 9 positions match TRBD2. J was trimmed by 2 bases and V by 7 bases; bases with no gene match: 3. Germline CDR1 and CDR2: SGHAT and FQNNGV. CDR3 length: 13 amino acids. CDR3 DNA sequence: TGTGCCAGCACCTCTAGCGGGACCTACGAGCAGTACTTC. As protein: CASTSSGTYEQYF.

This chain joins TRBV2 and TRBJ1-1; TRBD1 agrees at 8 bases. The CDR3 runs to 17 residues. Trimming at V came to 2 bases and at J to 2 bases, leaving 10 bases not matched to a gene. Germline-derived CDR1 and CDR2 are SNHLY and FYNNEI. The CDR3 nucleotides read TGTGCCAGCAGTGAACGTAGTCAGGGGGCGGTTAACACTGAAGCTTTCTTT. The encoded protein is CASSERSQGAVNTEAFF. Full variable domain (rest looked up from reference TRBV2 and TRBJ1-1): EPEVTQTPSHQVTQMGQEVILRCVPISNHLYFYWYRQILGQKVEFLVSFYNNEISEKSEIFDDQFSVERPDGSNFTLKIRSTKLEDSAMYFCASSERSQGAVNTEAFFGQGTRLTVV.

The gene calls are TRBV5-1 and TRBJ2-7; 8 nucleotides match TRBD1. This CDR3 is built from 14 residues. V dropped 0 bases and J dropped 5; count of bases not matched to a gene: 4. In germline, CDR1 is SGHRS, CDR2 YFSETQ. This CDR3 is CASSLGQGADEQYV. As DNA, the CDR3 is TGCGCCAGCAGCTTGGGGCAGGGGGCGGACGAGCAGTACGTC.

V and J are TRBV29-1 and TRBJ2-7, with unresolved D. This CDR3 is built from 12 residues. CDR1 SQVTM and CDR2 ANQGSEA come from the germline V gene. With 7 bases removed from V and 1 base from J, the gap between germline ends came to 11 bases. The CDR3 spells CSASRDSYEQYV. CDR3 DNA: TGCAGCGCATCTAGGGATTCCTACGAGCAGTACGTC.

This CDR3 is CASSSHRDRANNEQYF. In DNA, the CDR3 is TGTGCCAGCAGCTCTCACCGGGACAGGGCCAACAACGAGCAGTACTTC. The chain joins TRBV7-9 to TRBJ2-7; 9 nucleotides match TRBD1. CDR3 length: 16 amino acids. Germline V gene sequence: CDR1 SEHNR, CDR2 FQNEAQ (reference sequence). Losses at the gene ends were 4 bases for V and 5 bases for J; bases not matched to a gene: 12.